A single sample gave rise to the 11 T cell receptor beta chains below, sequenced in a study of blood T cell repertoires in COVID-19. Assay: immunoSEQ multiplex PCR; the TCRdb copy retains only in-frame clones and omits some. The sample has 120,000 or so clones; roughly 88% are singletons. The specimen sequenced was peripheral blood. Receptors originate from a man in his forties or fifties with acute or convalescent COVID-19.

J is TRBJ2-5 and V is TRBV6-1; tentatively, D is TRBD1 (6 bases). The CDR3 covers 14 residues. The V and J ends lost 1 base and 7 bases respectively, with 13 bases between them. Germline V gene sequence: CDR1 MNHNS, CDR2 SASEGT. The CDR3 region is CASSEGQGKGTQYF. CDR3 DNA sequence: TGTGCCAGCAGTGAAGGGCAGGGGAAGGGGACCCAGTACTTC.

The chain recombines TRBV5-1 with TRBJ2-7; 8 nucleotides match TRBD1. The CDR3 totals 12 residues. CDR1 SGHRS and CDR2 YFSETQ come from the germline V gene. Unmatched junction bases numbered 0, after V lost 5 bases and J lost 2 bases. The CDR3 here is CASRGQAYEQYF. In DNA form, the CDR3 reads TGCGCCAGCAGGGGACAGGCCTACGAGCAGTACTTC.

There are a few counts of this clone. This chain connects TRBV11-2 to TRBJ2-7; 8 positions match TRBD2. The CDR3 runs to 18 residues. The germline CDR1 and CDR2 sequences are SGHAT and FQNNGV. After removal of 5 bases from V and 2 bases from J, the junction contained 17 bases not matched to a gene. CDR3 coding DNA: TGTGCCAGCAGCCCACTCTCTCGGGGAGCGGGAGTCACCTACGAGCAGTACTTC. This sequence encodes CASSPLSRGAGVTYEQYF.

The rearrangement links TRBV5-1 to TRBJ2-2; D call uncertain. The CDR3 is made up of 13 amino acids. V was trimmed by 0 bases and J by 4 bases, leaving 4 bases between them. Germline V CDR1 and CDR2: SGHRS, YFSETQ. DNA of the CDR3: TGCGCCAGCAGCTTGGGCGGCACCGGGGAGCTGTTTTTT. Encoded protein: CASSLGGTGELFF.

The rearrangement links TRBV7-9 to TRBJ2-3, with a tentative D call TRBD2 (6 bases). This CDR3 has 15 amino acids. The germline V gene has CDR1 SEHNR and CDR2 FQNEAQ (reference sequence). Trimming shortened V by 5 bases and J by 2 bases, and 14 bases separated the two germline ends. Here the CDR3 DNA reads TGTGCCAGCAGCCGGGACTGGCCCGACACAGATACGCAGTATTTT. This translates into CASSRDWPDTDTQYF.

This chain uses TRBV4-1 with TRBJ1-5, with 10 nucleotides matching TRBD1. V shed 1 base and J 7 bases; nucleotides not matched to a gene: 7. The CDR3 is 16 residues long. Germline CDR1 reads MGHRA; CDR2 reads YSYEKL. The CDR3 protein is CASSQGGTGDGQPQHF. The CDR3 region has the DNA TGCGCCAGCAGCCAAGGGGGGACAGGGGATGGCCAGCCCCAGCATTTT.

The V call is TRBV21-1, the J call TRBJ2-7; TRBD1, the table's D call, lacks a check against the DNA. TRBV21-1 is shown as a pseudogene. This CDR3 has 13 amino acids. CDR3 region: CASSKEVQDEQYF. CDR3 in DNA: TGTGCCAGCAGCAAAGAGGTCCAGGACGAGCAGTACTTC.

The genes are TRBV7-9 and TRBJ2-7; D is perhaps TRBD2 (6 bases). Per germline, CDR1 SEHNR and CDR2 FQNEAQ (reference sequence). Trimming took off 2 bases at V and 5 bases at J, with 13 bases between the two ends. This CDR3 has 14 amino acids. Here the CDR3 reads CASSLSTSWDEQYF. CDR3 bases: TGTGCCAGCAGCTTATCGACTAGTTGGGACGAGCAGTACTTC.

The rearrangement links TRBV14 to TRBJ1-1, with a tentative D call TRBD1 (6 bases). The CDR3 length is 15 residues. Germline V gene data show CDR1 as SGHDN and CDR2 as FVKESK. Trimming removed 6 bases from V and 4 bases from J, with 18 bases in between. The CDR3 DNA follows: TGTGCCAGCAGTCTCCCTCCGGTGGGGGCCACTGAAGCTTTCTTT. Its protein product is CASSLPPVGATEAFF.

The genes are TRBV24-1 and TRBJ2-2; weak D call: TRBD1 (6 bases). The V gene's germline CDR1 is KGHDR and CDR2 SFDVKD. This CDR3 contains 13 residues. The ends were cut back, 9 bases at V and 3 bases at J, with 10 bases in the middle. CDR3 sequence: CATGTLYTGELFF. The CDR3 bases are TGTGCCACCGGGACACTTTACACCGGGGAGCTGTTTTTT.

This clone is a singleton in its sample. The genes are TRBV5-4 and TRBJ2-1; 7 bases line up with TRBD2. The length of the CDR3 is 16 residues. Germline CDR1 SGHNT, CDR2 YYREEE (reference sequence). J was trimmed by 7 bases and V by 4 bases; bases with no gene match: 14. CDR3 in amino acids: CASSPPGGSRGNEQFF. CDR3 coding DNA: TGTGCCAGCAGCCCGCCTGGCGGGAGTAGAGGGAATGAGCAGTTCTTC.